These 26 T cell receptor beta chains originate from one sample sequenced in a study of CD8+ T cells in alopecia areata. Described treatment: oral pan-JAK inhibitor, 5-10 mg twice daily. In each case, RNA was isolated and then reverse transcribed into cDNA as the sequencing template. Sequenced by immunoSEQ multiplex PCR; TCRdb stores in-frame clones only, minus some. The sample consists of 150,000 to 200,000 clones, approximately 50% of them appearing once. The source was CD8+ T cells sorted from blood, collected around week 53, from a patient treated with tofacitinib. The receptors stem from a human donor with alopecia areata.

The chain has TRBV27 and TRBJ2-7; no clear D. Germline-derived CDR1 and CDR2 are MNHEY and SMNVEV (reference sequence). V was shortened by 2 bases and J by 3 bases, with 8 bases between the two germline ends. The CDR3 is made up of 13 amino acids. CDR3 amino acids: CASSLTLGYEQYF. The CDR3 DNA reads as TGTGCCAGCAGTTTAACTCTAGGCTACGAGCAGTACTTC.

This chain joins TRBV13 and TRBJ2-5; D unclear. Trimming pared 4 bases from V and 5 bases from J, leaving 11 bases between. The length of the CDR3 is 13 residues. Germline CDR1 and CDR2: PRHDT and FYEKMQ (reference sequence). The chain's CDR3 is CASSSIASETQYF. CDR3 DNA: TGTGCCAGCAGCTCCATCGCCTCGGAGACCCAGTACTTC.

The chain uses TRBV19 and TRBJ1-5; D gene unclear. CDR1 and CDR2 from the germline V gene are LNHDA and SQIVND (reference sequence). V lost 7 bases to trimming and J lost 2 bases, with 12 bases between them. The CDR3 is 14 residues long. CDR3 sequence reads: CASISQLGNQPQHF. The CDR3 DNA sequence: TGTGCCAGTATCTCCCAGCTAGGCAATCAGCCCCAGCATTTT. Variable domain in full (rest from reference TRBV19 and TRBJ1-5): DGGITQSPKYLFRKEGQNVTLSCEQNLNHDAMYWYRQDPGQGLRLIYYSQIVNDFQKGDIAEGYSVSREKKESFPLTVTSAQKNPTAFYLCASISQLGNQPQHFGDGTRLSIL.

The J gene is TRBJ2-5, the V gene TRBV7-2, with 8 bases matching TRBD2. Germline CDR1 reads SGHTA; CDR2 reads FQGNSA. The CDR3 is 13 amino acids. V shed 3 bases, J shed 3 bases, and the junction held 0 bases outside the gene matches. The CDR3 DNA reads as TGTGCCAGCAGCTTTAGCGGGGAAGAGACCCAGTACTTC. Translated, it gives CASSFSGEETQYF.

This sequence joins TRBV15 and TRBJ2-3; D possibly corresponds to TRBD2 (6 bases). The CDR3 is 14 amino acids. Trimming pared 5 bases from V and 5 bases from J, leaving 14 bases between. Germline values: CDR1 LNHNV, CDR2 YYDKDF (reference sequence). The CDR3 bases are TGTGCCACCAGCGAGCACCCCGGGGGAGATACGCAGTATTTT. Translated: CATSEHPGGDTQYF.

The gene calls are TRBV11-1 and TRBJ2-3; D may be TRBD2 (5 bases). Germline CDR1 reads SGHAT; CDR2 reads FQDESV (reference sequence). V was clipped by 5 bases and J by 2 bases, with 11 bases between them. This CDR3 has 14 amino acids. DNA of the CDR3: TGTGCCAGCAGCCGTATCGGGGACACAGATACGCAGTATTTT. Its translation is CASSRIGDTDTQYF.

The chain carries TRBV10-3 and TRBJ2-1; 10 positions match TRBD1. CDR1 is ENHRY, CDR2 SYGVKD, per germline. This CDR3 is 12 amino acids long. V lost 8 bases and J lost 10; bases outside the gene matches: 5. The DNA of the CDR3 is TGTGCCATCGGACAGGGGGGGAGCGAGCAGTTCTTC. Residues: CAIGQGGSEQFF.

This clone was observed a few times. V gene TRBV5-1 combines with J gene TRBJ2-1; 10 nucleotides align to TRBD2. CDR3 size: 13 residues. Germline assignment: CDR1 SGHRS and CDR2 YFSETQ. The V gene end was trimmed by 5 bases and the J gene end by 7 bases; junction bases not matched to a gene: 3. The DNA for the CDR3 is TGCGCCAGCAGAGCGGGGGGGCCGAATGAGCAGTTCTTC. This codes for CASRAGGPNEQFF.

The chain has TRBV7-9 and TRBJ1-2; D is unclear. V lost 0 bases and J lost 8, with 10 bases in between. Germline V gene sequence: CDR1 SEHNR, CDR2 FQNEAQ (reference sequence). The CDR3 is 13 amino acids. The CDR3 DNA reads TGTGCCAGCAGCTTAGCGGAAGGGTACGGCTACACCTTC. Its translation is CASSLAEGYGYTF. The whole variable domain, remainder taken from reference TRBV7-9 and TRBJ1-2, is DTGVSQNPRHKITKRGQNVTFRCDPISEHNRLYWYRQTLGQGPEFLTYFQNEAQLEKSRLLSDRFSAERPKGSFSTLEIQRTEQGDSAMYLCASSLAEGYGYTFGSGTRLTVV.

The chain has TRBV30 and TRBJ1-1; D not resolved. CDR1 is GTSNPN and CDR2 is SVGIG in the germline V gene (reference sequence). CDR3 length: 14 residues. V lost 0 bases, J lost 0 bases, and 8 bases lay in between. CDR3 coding DNA: TGTGCCTGGAGTGTAGGAGAAGTGAACACTGAAGCTTTCTTT. This translates into CAWSVGEVNTEAFF. Full variable domain (missing parts from reference TRBV30 and TRBJ1-1): SQTIHQWPATLVQPVGSPLSLECTVEGTSNPNLYWYRQAAGRGLQLLFYSVGIGQISSEVPQNLSASRPQDRQFILSSKKLLLSDSGFYLCAWSVGEVNTEAFFGQGTRLTVV.

This clone was recorded a few times. The chain combines TRBV25-1 with TRBJ2-7; possibly TRBD2 for D (5 bases). Germline CDR1 MGHDK, CDR2 SYGVNS. V was cut by 3 bases and J by 3 bases, with 6 bases left in between. There are 12 residues in the CDR3. This CDR3 is CASSDGLYEQYF. CDR3 DNA: TGTGCCAGCAGTGACGGACTCTACGAGCAGTACTTC.

This clone was detected only a few times. The chain is built from TRBV4-1 and TRBJ1-1; no clear D gene. From germline, CDR1 is MGHRA and CDR2 YSYEKL. V lost 4 bases and J lost 0, with 9 bases in between. The CDR3 extends over 14 amino acids. CDR3 sequence reads: CASSPAGVNTEAFF. CDR3 in DNA: TGCGCCAGCAGCCCGGCCGGGGTGAACACTGAAGCTTTCTTT.

The chain has TRBV6-1 and TRBJ2-3; D unresolved. V was cut by 2 bases and J by 3 bases, with 15 bases left in between. Germline V lookup: CDR1 MNHNS, CDR2 SASEGT. There are 16 residues in the CDR3. In DNA form, the CDR3 reads TGTGCCAGCAGTGAACCCCGGATTGGCGCAACAGATACGCAGTATTTT. Translation gives CASSEPRIGATDTQYF.

This clone was observed a handful of times. The rearrangement uses TRBV30 and TRBJ1-2, with D perhaps TRBD1 (6 bases). The CDR3 length is 13 residues. V gave up 1 base and J gave up 7 bases, with 13 bases separating them. Per the germline V gene, CDR1 is GTSNPN and CDR2 is SVGIG (reference sequence). Here the CDR3 DNA reads TGTGCCTGGAGTGAACAGGGAGTCGGTGGCTACACCTTC. The encoded protein is CAWSEQGVGGYTF.

V usage is TRBV12-5 and J usage is TRBJ2-5, with D possibly TRBD1 on 6 matching bases. The CDR3 totals 17 residues. V lost 7 bases to trimming and J lost 5 bases, with 26 bases between them. CDR1 LGHNT and CDR2 FRNRAP come from the germline V gene. The CDR3 loop reads CASAPRGLESITETQYF. The CDR3 DNA sequence: TGTGCTAGTGCTCCGAGGGGGTTGGAGTCTATTACGGAGACCCAGTACTTC.

The chain joins TRBV6-6 to TRBJ1-2; TRBD1 might be the D (6 bases). V was pared by 7 bases and J by 6 bases, with 18 bases between. This CDR3 contains 14 residues. Germline CDR1 MNHNY, CDR2 SVGAGI (reference sequence). The CDR3 DNA is TGTGCCAGCATTACCAGGGGTCCTTTCGATGGCTACACCTTC. Its translation: CASITRGPFDGYTF.

This chain connects TRBV4-3 to TRBJ2-7; tentatively, D is TRBD1 or TRBD2 (6 bases each). The CDR3 extends over 16 amino acids. Trimming removed 0 bases at V and 5 bases at J, with 17 bases between. CDR1 LGHNA and CDR2 YSLEER come from the germline V gene. CDR3 nucleotides: TGCGCCAGCAGCCAAGATCGGGGGCAGGGGATTGACGAGCAGTACTTC. Translated: CASSQDRGQGIDEQYF.

The chain combines TRBV5-4 with TRBJ1-1; 8 bases match TRBD1. Germline V lookup: CDR1 SGHNT, CDR2 YYREEE (reference sequence). Trimming at V came to 3 bases and at J to 4 bases, leaving 2 bases not matched to a gene. The CDR3 runs to 13 residues. The CDR3 DNA reads TGTGCCAGCAGCTCCGACAGGGGCACTGAAGCTTTCTTT. Translation gives CASSSDRGTEAFF.

This clone was observed a handful of times. The chain uses TRBV9 and TRBJ1-2; D call uncertain. The length of the CDR3 is 12 residues. V dropped 0 bases and J dropped 5 bases, with 5 bases sitting between them. CDR1 is SGDLS, CDR2 YYNGEE, per germline. CDR3 protein: CASSVDGYGYTF. CDR3 in DNA: TGTGCCAGCAGCGTAGACGGGTATGGCTACACCTTC.

The chain joins TRBV7-9 to TRBJ2-5, with D possibly being TRBD2 (5 bases). CDR1 is SEHNR and CDR2 is FQNEAQ in the germline V gene (reference sequence). Trimming took off 6 bases at V and 3 bases at J, with 11 bases between the two ends. The length of the CDR3 is 13 residues. CDR3 sequence (DNA): TGTGCCAGCAGGCGGGCGGCGGAAGAGACCCAGTACTTC. Amino acids: CASRRAAEETQYF.

This clone is a singleton in its sample. The chain employs TRBV5-6 and TRBJ2-2; TRBD1 matches at 7 bases. Germline loops: CDR1 SGHDT, CDR2 YYEEEE. This CDR3 spans 17 amino acids. V shed 3 bases, J shed 2 bases, and the junction held 10 bases outside the gene matches. CDR3 residues: CASSYEDRGLNTGELFF. The DNA of the CDR3 is TGTGCCAGCAGCTATGAGGATAGGGGGCTTAACACCGGGGAGCTGTTTTTT. Complete variable domain (other parts from reference TRBV5-6 and TRBJ2-2): DAGVTQSPTHLIKTRGQQVTLRCSPKSGHDTVSWYQQALGQGPQFIFQYYEEEERQRGNFPDRFSGHQFPNYSSELNVNALLLGDSALYLCASSYEDRGLNTGELFFGEGSRLTVL.

This sequence joins TRBV7-9 and TRBJ2-7, with 7 bases identical to TRBD2. Germline CDR1 SEHNR, CDR2 FQNEAQ (reference sequence). Losses at the gene ends were 4 bases for V and 0 bases for J; bases not matched to a gene: 6. This CDR3 comprises 15 residues. The CDR3, as DNA: TGTGCCAGCAGCTCGACCGGGACTAACTCCTACGAGCAGTACTTC. It yields the protein CASSSTGTNSYEQYF.

This sequence joins TRBV27 and TRBJ1-1; D not resolved. CDR1 and CDR2 from the germline V gene are MNHEY and SMNVEV (reference sequence). Trimming shortened V by 5 bases and J by 4 bases, and 20 bases separated the two germline ends. The CDR3 spans 16 residues. The CDR3 DNA is TGTGCCAGCAGTCCGACTCATAGGGCGGGCCTCACTGAAGCTTTCTTT. Protein sequence: CASSPTHRAGLTEAFF.

This clone is a singleton in its sample. This chain links TRBV18 with TRBJ1-1, with D perhaps TRBD1 (5 bases). The CDR3 covers 11 residues. V was shortened by 6 bases and J by 7 bases, with 9 bases between the two germline ends. The V gene's germline CDR1 is KGHSH and CDR2 LQKENI. The CDR3 coding sequence is TGTGCCAGCTCCCCCGGGGGTGAAGCTTTCTTT. Its protein product is CASSPGGEAFF.

There are a few counts of this clone. The chain joins TRBV30 to TRBJ1-1; TRBD1 might be the D (5 bases). This CDR3 contains 13 residues. Germline loops: CDR1 GTSNPN, CDR2 SVGIG (reference sequence). V lost 5 bases to trimming and J lost 2 bases, with 12 bases between them. The CDR3 DNA follows: TGTGCCTGGTTTCGGGGGAGCAACACTGAAGCTTTCTTT. Its protein product is CAWFRGSNTEAFF.

This clone was counted between two and nine times. The chain has TRBV5-1 and TRBJ2-5, with TRBD2 matching 11 bases. After removal of 5 bases from V and 2 bases from J, the junction contained 5 bases not matched to a gene. The CDR3 runs to 15 residues. CDR1 SGHRS and CDR2 YFSETQ come from the germline V gene. CDR3 amino acids: CASSSGTSGQETQYF. The DNA for the CDR3 is TGCGCCAGCAGTTCCGGGACTAGCGGACAAGAGACCCAGTACTTC.